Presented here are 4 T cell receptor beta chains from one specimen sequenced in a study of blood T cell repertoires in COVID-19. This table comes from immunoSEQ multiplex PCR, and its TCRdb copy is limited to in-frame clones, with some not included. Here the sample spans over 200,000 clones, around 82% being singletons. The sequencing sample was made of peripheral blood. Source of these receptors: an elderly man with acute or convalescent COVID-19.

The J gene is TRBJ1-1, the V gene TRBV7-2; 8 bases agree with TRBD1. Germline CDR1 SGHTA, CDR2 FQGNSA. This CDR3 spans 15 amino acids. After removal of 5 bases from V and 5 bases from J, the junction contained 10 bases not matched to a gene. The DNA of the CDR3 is TGTGCCAGCAGCCCGACGACAGGGGTATGGACTGAAGCTTTCTTT. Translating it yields CASSPTTGVWTEAFF.

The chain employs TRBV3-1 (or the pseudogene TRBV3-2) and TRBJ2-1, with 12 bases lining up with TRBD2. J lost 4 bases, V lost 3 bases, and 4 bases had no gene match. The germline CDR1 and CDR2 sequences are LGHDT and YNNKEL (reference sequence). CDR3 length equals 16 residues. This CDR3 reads CASSQAGLAGYNEQFF. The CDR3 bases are TGTGCCAGCAGCCAGGCTGGACTAGCGGGGTACAATGAGCAGTTCTTC.

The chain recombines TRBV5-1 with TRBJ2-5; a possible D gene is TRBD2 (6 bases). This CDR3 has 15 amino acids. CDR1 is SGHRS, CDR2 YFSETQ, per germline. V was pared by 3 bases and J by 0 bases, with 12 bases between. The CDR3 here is CASSSRPGDQETQYF. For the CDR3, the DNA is TGCGCCAGCAGCTCAAGGCCGGGGGACCAAGAGACCCAGTACTTC.

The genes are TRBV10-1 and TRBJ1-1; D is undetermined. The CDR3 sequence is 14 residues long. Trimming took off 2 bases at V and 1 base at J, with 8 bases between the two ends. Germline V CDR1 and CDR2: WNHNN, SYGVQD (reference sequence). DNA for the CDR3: TGCGCCAGCAGTGAGGGCCTTTCGAACACTGAAGCTTTCTTT. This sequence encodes CASSEGLSNTEAFF.